This entry lists 3 T cell receptor beta chains sequenced from one sample in a study of T cell responses to AZD1222 COVID-19 vaccine. Clones were read by immunoSEQ multiplex PCR, and TCRdb kept only the in-frame ones, dropping some. Here the sample spans about 19,000 clones, 75% to 85% being singletons. Specimen: peripheral blood, collected 28 days after the second AZD1222 dose. These receptors all come from an adult who received the AZD1222 COVID-19 vaccine.

V usage is TRBV12-5 and J usage is TRBJ2-7; D not resolved. V lost 3 bases and J lost 0, with 6 bases in between. From germline, CDR1 is LGHNT and CDR2 FRNRAP. The CDR3 spans 13 residues. The CDR3 loop is CASGLLNSYEQYF. CDR3 DNA sequence: TGTGCTAGTGGTTTACTCAACTCCTACGAGCAGTACTTC.

The V and J genes are TRBV29-1 and TRBJ1-2, with 9 bases matching TRBD1. The germline gives CDR1 SQVTM, CDR2 ANQGSEA. Germline trimming cut 7 bases from V and 8 bases from J; bases unmatched to any gene: 5. The CDR3 covers 11 residues. CDR3 nucleotides: TGCAGCGGCACAGGGGGCAAAGGCTACACCTTC. Protein product: CSGTGGKGYTF.

The J gene is TRBJ1-4, the V gene TRBV18; D might be TRBD1 (5 bases). The CDR3 runs 13 residues. CDR1 KGHSH and CDR2 LQKENI come from the germline V gene. The ends were cut back, 6 bases at V and 5 bases at J, with 10 bases in the middle. The DNA of the CDR3 is TGTGCCAGCTCGCCCAGGGCGAATGAAAAACTGTTTTTT. Protein product: CASSPRANEKLFF.